This T cell receptor beta chain was sequenced for a study of beta chain features in type 1 diabetes (dated by TCRdb to 2016 to 2018). Describing the broader study: Patients and healthy donors did not differ in mean age, gender distribution, total cell number or subset yield. Across all samples, around 100 million sorted cells were examined, and cell number per subset correlated strongly with RNA yield. The study compared TCRB repertoires of sorted circulating CD4+ T cell subsets between recently diagnosed type 1 diabetes patients and matched healthy donors. Naive and central memory subsets were obtained from all 30 or so donors, but regulatory and stem cell-like memory subsets were isolated from only 8 patients and about eight healthy donors. Findings and caveats that apply to the study as a whole: The naive, central memory and regulatory TCRB repertoires appeared to resemble one another more closely among patients than among healthy donors. Because small numbers of individuals were included in the HLA sub-analyses, any influence of HLA type on TCRB rearrangement was left unresolved. Because cDNA rather than genomic DNA was sequenced, highly expressing activated cells could have been over-represented, although no difference in activation and CD3 levels was found between groups. Shorter templates might be favored by PCR, yet because patient and control samples were amplified and corrected together, any such skew would affect both groups equally. A moderate but significant shortening of TCRB CDR3 length was observed in type 1 diabetes patients in all four CD4+ subsets. Patients with type 1 diabetes made fewer insertions and deleted more nucleotides at VDJ recombination sites, implying thymic rearrangement abnormalities.

From the cysteine through the phenylalanine, the CDR3 covers 16 amino acids. The entry retains the CDR3 DNA only, 48 bases that are in frame from base 1. For CDR1 and CDR2, the germline V gene (reference sequence) lists SGHNT and YYREEE. The entire isolated RNA was reverse transcribed using the High Capacity cDNA Reverse Transcription Kit, and thus expressed TCRB transcripts were sequenced. Naive, central memory and regulatory T cell samples underwent deep immunoSEQ sequencing, averaging approximately 3.3 million total reads per sample. Sorted cells were lysed in RLT buffer, and RNA was extracted using DNase-treated RNeasy Micro or Mini kits according to cell number. To prevent cross-contamination, each cell subset was processed individually, whereas patient and healthy donor samples were processed jointly. TCRB sequences were amplified from cDNA with the immunoSEQ multiplex PCR, producing 87-bp fragments spanning the CDR3 region. Amplicons were sequenced on the Illumina HiSeq platform. On the authors' methods: Synthetic template baselines were used to correct PCR bias computationally, reads within Hamming distance 2 were collapsed together, and singletons that could not be merged were discarded. Reads were aligned to IMGT to assign V, D and J genes, CDR3 length, and insertions or deletions at six rearrangement sites. Within each subset, clonotype counts were normalized to sorted cell number, after which true diversity and Gini coefficients were computed with the tcR R package. The overlap coefficient, calculated on TCRB nucleotide sequences, was used to measure repertoire sharing. Out-of-frame TCRB sequences from naive cells were analyzed to stand in for the pre-selection repertoire. This immuneACCESS table, as held by TCRdb, lists in-frame sequences with V and J called but not all clones. Of the missing ones, under half trace to an unresolved V gene in checked studies; the others have no known cause. The V and J calls and clone size come from that table; D and trimming were worked out from the DNA. The table for this sample lists roughly 300,000 clones; roughly an eighth of them were counted only once. The ten largest make up about 0.017% of the sample.

From each donor, a single peripheral blood sample of about 110 mL on average was drawn into heparinised tubes. Using a panel that included CD45RO, CCR7, CD25, CD127, CD95 and CD27, naive, central memory, regulatory and stem cell-like memory CD4+ T cells were sorted on a BD FACSAria II. Purity was above 98% for every sorted population. PBMCs were isolated immediately by Lymphoprep density gradient centrifugation and stained directly without culture. So that batch effects would be minimized, each experiment stained and sorted samples in pairs, pairing one healthy donor with one patient. With respect to this clone: No antigen is known for it. One junction end does not reproduce the germline sequence, and a read error may be involved.

The specimen was naive CD4+ T cells from blood. The cell subset or site tag for this specimen amounts to: true naive CD4+ T cells. This chain is built from TRBV5-4 and TRBJ1-1, with TRBD1 matching 7 junction bases. The sequence was obtained from a man aged 30 to 45 with type 1 diabetes. The sequenced DNA is TGCGCCAGCAGCCTTGCTTGGGGGCAGGGGGGAACTGAAGCTTTCTTT. It encodes CASSLAWGQGGTEAFF. With the portions outside the CDR3 filled from the reference TRBV5-4 and TRBJ1-1 genes, the complete variable region becomes ETGVTQSPTHLIKTRGQQVTLRCSSQSGHNTVSWYQQALGQGPQFIFQYYREEENGRGNFPPRFSGLQFPNYSSELNVNALELDDSALYLCASSLAWGQGGTEAFFGQGTRLTVV.